This TCR beta chain was recorded in a study of identifying expanded T cells in peripheral blood. The protocol was immunoSEQ multiplex PCR, while the TCRdb copy is restricted to in-frame clones and leaves out a portion. Here the sample spans some 93,000 clones, over 75% being singletons. This CDR3 is built from 19 residues. The origin of this receptor is a person aged 18 to 75 in good health. This rearrangement joins TRBV21-1 to TRBJ2-1; the tabulated D call, TRBD1, remains unverified against the DNA. TRBV21-1 is listed as a pseudogene. The specimen sequenced was blood. For the CDR3, the DNA is TGTGCCAGCAGCTTAGAATGGTATGGGACATACAACTCCTACAATGAGCAGTTCTTC. It specifies CASSLEWYGTYNSYNEQFF.